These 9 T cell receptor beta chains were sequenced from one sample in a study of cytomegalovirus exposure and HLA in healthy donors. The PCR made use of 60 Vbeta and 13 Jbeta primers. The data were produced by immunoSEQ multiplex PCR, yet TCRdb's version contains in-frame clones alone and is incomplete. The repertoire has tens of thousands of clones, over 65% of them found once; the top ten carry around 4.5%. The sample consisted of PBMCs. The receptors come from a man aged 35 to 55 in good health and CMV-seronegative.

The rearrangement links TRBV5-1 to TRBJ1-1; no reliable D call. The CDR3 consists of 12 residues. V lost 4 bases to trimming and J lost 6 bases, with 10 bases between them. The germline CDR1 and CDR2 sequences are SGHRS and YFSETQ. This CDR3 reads CASSVSGAEAFF. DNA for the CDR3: TGCGCCAGCAGCGTATCCGGGGCTGAAGCTTTCTTT.

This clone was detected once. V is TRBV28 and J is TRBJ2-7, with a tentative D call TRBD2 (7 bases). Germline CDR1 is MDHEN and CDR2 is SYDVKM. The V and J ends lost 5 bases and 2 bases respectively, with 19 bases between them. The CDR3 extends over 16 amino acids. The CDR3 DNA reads TGTGCCAGCAGTACATCCGGGGGGCGGGGAACCTACGAGCAGTACTTC. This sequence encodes CASSTSGGRGTYEQYF.

For the CDR3, the DNA is TGCGCCAGCTCCTCAAGCGGGAGGGGTTACAATGAGCAGTTCTTC. Residues: CASSSSGRGYNEQFF. V usage is TRBV10-1 and J usage is TRBJ2-1; 10 bases are a match to TRBD2. Losses at the gene ends were 8 bases for V and 4 bases for J; bases not matched to a gene: 8. The germline gives CDR1 WNHNN, CDR2 SYGVQD (reference sequence). The CDR3 is 15 amino acids.

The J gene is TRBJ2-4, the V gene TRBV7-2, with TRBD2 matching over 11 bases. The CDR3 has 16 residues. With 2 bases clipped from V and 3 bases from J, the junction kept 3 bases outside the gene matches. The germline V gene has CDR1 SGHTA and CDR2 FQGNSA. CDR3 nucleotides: TGTGCCAGCAGCTTATTAGCGGGAGGGGGCAAAAACATTCAGTACTTC. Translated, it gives CASSLLAGGGKNIQYF.

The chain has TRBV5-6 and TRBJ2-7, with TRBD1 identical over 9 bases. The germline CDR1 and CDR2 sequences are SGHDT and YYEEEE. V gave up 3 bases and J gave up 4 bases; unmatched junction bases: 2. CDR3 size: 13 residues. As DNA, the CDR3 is TGTGCCAGCAGCTGGGACAGGGAATACGAGCAGTACTTC. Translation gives CASSWDREYEQYF.

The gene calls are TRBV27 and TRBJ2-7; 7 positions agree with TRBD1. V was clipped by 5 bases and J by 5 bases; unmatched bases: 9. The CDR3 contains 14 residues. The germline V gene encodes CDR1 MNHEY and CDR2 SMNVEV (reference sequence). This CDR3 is CASSAGQVSNEQYF. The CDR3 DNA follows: TGTGCCAGCAGTGCAGGACAGGTTTCCAACGAGCAGTACTTC.

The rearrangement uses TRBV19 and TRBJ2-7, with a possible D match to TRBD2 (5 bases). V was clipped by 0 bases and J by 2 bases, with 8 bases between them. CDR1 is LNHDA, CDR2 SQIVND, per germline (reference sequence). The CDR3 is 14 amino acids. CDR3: CASSIDSGTYEQYF. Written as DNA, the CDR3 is TGTGCCAGTAGTATAGATTCCGGGACCTACGAGCAGTACTTC.

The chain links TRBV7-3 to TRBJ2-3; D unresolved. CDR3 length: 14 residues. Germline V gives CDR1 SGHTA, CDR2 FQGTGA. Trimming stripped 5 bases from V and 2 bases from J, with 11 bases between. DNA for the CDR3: TGTGCCAGCAGCCCCCGGAGCAACACAGATACGCAGTATTTT. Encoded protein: CASSPRSNTDTQYF. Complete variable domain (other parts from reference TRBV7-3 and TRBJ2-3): GAGVSQTPSNKVTEKGKYVELRCDPISGHTALYWYRQSLGQGPEFLIYFQGTGAADDSGLPNDRFFAVRPEGSVSTLKIQRTERGDSAVYLCASSPRSNTDTQYFGPGTRLTVL.

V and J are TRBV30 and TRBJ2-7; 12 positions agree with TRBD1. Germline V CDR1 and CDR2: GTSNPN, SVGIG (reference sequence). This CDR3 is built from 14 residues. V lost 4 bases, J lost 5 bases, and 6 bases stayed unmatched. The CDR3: CAWKRDRGLDEQYF. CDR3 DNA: TGTGCCTGGAAAAGGGACAGGGGGCTCGACGAGCAGTACTTC.